Listed here is a single T cell receptor (beta chain). Its target is unknown. The data derive from a study of CD8 T cell repertoires and HIV-1 epitope variants. Germline-derived CDR1 and CDR2 are MNHEY and SVGAGI. Trimming removed 6 bases from V and 2 bases from J; junction bases left unmatched: 4. This CDR3 region has 14 residues. Measured with immunoSEQ multiplex PCR; TCRdb has only the in-frame clones, and not every one. The table includes roughly 6,000 clones, around 64% detected once. The specimen sequenced was cultured CD8+ T cells derived from PBMCs. The J gene is TRBJ2-7, the V gene TRBV6-5; 10 nucleotides match TRBD2. The origin of this receptor is a male donor with HIV. The CDR3 is CASRDGTSAYEQYF. Written as DNA, the CDR3 is TGTGCCAGCAGGGATGGGACTAGCGCCTACGAGCAGTACTTC.